A selection of T cell receptor beta chains follows, all from one sample in a study of T cell clonotyping in hematopoietic cell transplantation. Profiling relied on immunoSEQ multiplex PCR, and the TCRdb table lists in-frame clones only, not all of them. The sample includes tens of thousands of clones, 90% to 95% of them seen just once. Input material: peripheral blood mononuclear cells. The receptor source for this set is a woman aged 50 to 65 in good health. Some clones in this sample may be carry-over from other donors' samples. Both conserved end residues are part of each CDR3. Fields, in order: D gene, clone size, J gene, V gene, CDR3 DNA, CDR3 protein. A D gene is named only where the DNA matches it firmly. Clone sizes are given selectively: once, few, many, or a class where the clone is expanded.

>-|-|TRBJ2-6|TRBV4-3
TGCGCCAGCAGCCAAGTATCGCGCTCTGGGGCCAACGTCCTGACTTTC
CASSQVSRSGANVLTF
>-|-|TRBJ1-6|TRBV5-4
TGTGCCAGCAGCCAGGAGAAAGGGAGTTCACCCCTCCACTTT
CASSQEKGSSPLHF
>-|-|TRBJ1-1|TRBV12-5
TGTGCTAGTGGCCCGGGATACACTGAAGCTTTCTTT
CASGPGYTEAFF
>-|-|TRBJ1-2|TRBV19
TGTGCCAGTAGTATCATGAAGGGAAACTATGGCTACACCTTC
CASSIMKGNYGYTF
>-|-|TRBJ1-1|TRBV7-9
TGTGCCATCTCCCACCAGGACGTGGACACTGAAGCTTTCTTT
CAISHQDVDTEAFF
>-|-|TRBJ2-2|TRBV5-1
TGCGCCAGCTCCAGCCTTGCGAACACCGGGGAGCTGTTTTTT
CASSSLANTGELFF
>-|-|TRBJ2-3|TRBV7-2
TGTGCCAGCAGCTTACAAGGGGGGGCAGATACGCAGTATTTT
CASSLQGGADTQYF
>-|-|TRBJ1-1|TRBV7-2
TGTGCCAGCAGGAGGGGGGTGAACACTGAAGCTTTCTTT
CASRRGVNTEAFF
>-|-|TRBJ1-2|TRBV6-1
TGTGCCAGCACTCCGGGACCCATATCTTATGGCTACACCTTC
CASTPGPISYGYTF
>-|-|TRBJ2-3|TRBV23-1
TGCGCCAGCAGTCAACCAGGGGATAAAACAGATACGCAGTATTTT
CASSQPGDKTDTQYF
>-|-|TRBJ1-6|TRBV19
TGTGCCAGTAGTATAGGCAGGGGAGTAAGGTCACCCCTCCACTTT
CASSIGRGVRSPLHF
>-|-|TRBJ1-2|TRBV6-6
TGTGCCACTGGGGGCAGGAACTATGGCTACACCTTC
CATGGRNYGYTF
>TRBD1|-|TRBJ1-1|TRBV6-6
TGTGCCAGCAGCCTAGACAGGGAGGAAGCTTTCTTT
CASSLDREEAFF
>-|-|TRBJ1-2|TRBV11-3
TGTGCCAGCAGCTTATCGGGGACGTATGGCTACACCTTC
CASSLSGTYGYTF
>-|-|TRBJ1-1|TRBV11-3
TGTGCCAGCAGCTTAGATATGTCAGGGAGGGGGACTGAAGCTTTCTTT
CASSLDMSGRGTEAFF
>-|-|TRBJ1-2|TRBV28
TGTGCCAGCAGTTTAAAAGCAGGGACCTATGGCTACACCTTC
CASSLKAGTYGYTF
>TRBD1|-|TRBJ2-7|TRBV5-1
TGCGCCAGCTCCCCCACCGGGACAGGGGGTGAGCAGTACTTC
CASSPTGTGGEQYF
>-|-|TRBJ1-3|TRBV7-9
TGTGCCAGCACCTCCGGTGCGGGGCGTGGAAACACCATATATTTT
CASTSGAGRGNTIYF
>-|-|TRBJ1-2|TRBV6-1
TGTGCCAGCAGTGAACCGGGGGATCGGCCCTCGGGCTACACCTTC
CASSEPGDRPSGYTF
>-|-|TRBJ1-2|TRBV11-3
TGTGCCAGCAGCCCCATGGGTGCTAACTATGGCTACACCTTC
CASSPMGANYGYTF
>-|-|TRBJ2-5|TRBV15
TGTGCCACCAGCAGAGGTCTGGGCCAAGAGACCCAGTACTTC
CATSRGLGQETQYF
>TRBD1|once|TRBJ1-2|TRBV11-2
TGTGCCAGCAGCTTAGACCGTGACAGGGCTGGCTACACCTTC
CASSLDRDRAGYTF
>TRBD2|-|TRBJ2-2|TRBV7-6
TGTGCCAGCAGCCAAGACTCCTCTAGCGGGGGACACGGGGAGCTGTTTTTT
CASSQDSSSGGHGELFF
>-|-|TRBJ1-3|TRBV27
TGTGCCAGCAGTTTATCACCAGGGTTCGGGGGAAACACCATATATTTT
CASSLSPGFGGNTIYF
>-|-|TRBJ1-6|TRBV5-1
TGCGCCAGCAGCTTGGGCAGGGAGGGCTCACCCCTCCACTTT
CASSLGREGSPLHF
>-|-|TRBJ1-2|TRBV10-2
TGCGCCAGCAGTGATCAGGGCTTTGGCTACACCTTC
CASSDQGFGYTF
>-|once|TRBJ1-1|TRBV5-6
TGTGCCAGCAGCTTGGGAACAGGTCCCACTGAAGCTTTCTTT
CASSLGTGPTEAFF
>-|-|TRBJ2-5|TRBV11-1
TGTGCCAGCACACGGGGCACCCAAGAGACCCAGTACTTC
CASTRGTQETQYF
>-|once|TRBJ1-1|TRBV5-8
TGTGCCAGCAGCCTTGACAGGAACACTGAAGCTTTCTTT
CASSLDRNTEAFF
>-|-|TRBJ2-3|TRBV7-2
TGTGCCAGCAGCTTACCCAGCCCTAGCACAGATACGCAGTATTTT
CASSLPSPSTDTQYF
>-|-|TRBJ2-7|TRBV19
TGTGCCAGTAGTATGGGGGACGGTTCCTACGAGCAGTACTTC
CASSMGDGSYEQYF
>-|once|TRBJ2-2|TRBV7-2
TGTGCCAGCAGCGTAAGACTAGTGACCGGGGAGCTGTTTTTT
CASSVRLVTGELFF
>-|-|TRBJ1-1|TRBV10-2
TGCGCCAGCAGTGAATGGGGGAAGGATGAAGCTTTCTTT
CASSEWGKDEAFF
>TRBD2|-|TRBJ2-7|TRBV7-2
TGTGCCAGCAGCCCCACCCTAGCGGGGGGGGGCGAGCAGTACTTC
CASSPTLAGGGEQYF
>-|-|TRBJ1-2|TRBV10-3
TGTGCCATCAGTGAGATGGAGGACGGATACTATGGCTACACCTTC
CAISEMEDGYYGYTF
>TRBD1|-|TRBJ1-2|TRBV28
TGTGCCAGCAGTTCTCCTGACAGGGTTGGCGGCTACACCTTC
CASSSPDRVGGYTF
>TRBD1|-|TRBJ2-2|TRBV11-3
TGTGCCAGCAGCTTAGTTTGGCCAGGGGGCGGCGGGGAGCTGTTTTTT
CASSLVWPGGGGELFF
>-|-|TRBJ1-2|TRBV27
TGTGCCAGCAGTTTAAGGCAGTTCCGTGGCTACACCTTC
CASSLRQFRGYTF
>TRBD1|-|TRBJ2-7|TRBV10-3
TGTGCCATCAGAGAGGGGACAGGGGACACCTCCTACGAGCAGTACTTC
CAIREGTGDTSYEQYF
>-|-|TRBJ1-2|TRBV6-5
TGTGCCAGCGGCTTTGGGTCAGCCTCTTATGGCTACACCTTC
CASGFGSASYGYTF
>-|-|TRBJ1-2|TRBV27
TGTGCCAGCAGTCTCAGGGAGGGCTATGGCTACACCTTC
CASSLREGYGYTF
>-|-|TRBJ1-1|TRBV19
TGTGCCAGTAGTATATCCCCCCCAGAAAGGGACACTGAAGCTTTCTTT
CASSISPPERDTEAFF
>-|-|TRBJ1-5|TRBV30
TGTGCCTGGGCACCAGGGGCCGCTCAGCCCCAGCATTTT
CAWAPGAAQPQHF
>-|-|TRBJ2-2|TRBV30
TGTGCCTGGAGCGCGGGACAGACCAACACCGGGGAGCTGTTTTTT
CAWSAGQTNTGELFF
>TRBD1|-|TRBJ1-1|TRBV29-1
TGCAGCGTTGAAGATGACAGGGGTACGACTGAAGCTTTCTTT
CSVEDDRGTTEAFF
>TRBD2|-|TRBJ2-1|TRBV4-1
TGCGCCAGCAGCCAAGAGAAACTAGCGGGGACTAAGAGCTCCTACAATGAGCAGTTCTTC
CASSQEKLAGTKSSYNEQFF
>-|-|TRBJ1-1|TRBV7-9
TGTGCCAGCACCCTACAGGGATCTGAAGCTTTCTTT
CASTLQGSEAFF
>-|-|TRBJ1-5|TRBV4-2
TGTGCCAGCAGCCAAGATCAGGTAGGCAATCAGCCCCAGCATTTT
CASSQDQVGNQPQHF
>-|-|TRBJ2-6|TRBV11-3
TGTGCCAGCAGCTTAGGACCCTCTGGGGCCAACGTCCTGACTTTC
CASSLGPSGANVLTF
>-|-|TRBJ2-7|TRBV7-9
TGTGCCAGCAGCTCCCACAGGACCTCCTACGAGCAGTACTTC
CASSSHRTSYEQYF
>-|-|TRBJ2-7|TRBV18
TGTGCCAGCTCACCAAGGGGAAGCGAGCAGTACTTC
CASSPRGSEQYF
>-|-|TRBJ2-3|TRBV5-1
TGCGCCAGCAGCTTGGCCGTAGCGTCCACAGATACGCAGTATTTT
CASSLAVASTDTQYF
>-|-|TRBJ1-2|TRBV2
TGTGCCAGCAGTGCGGTGTCAGCTAACTATGGCTACACCTTC
CASSAVSANYGYTF
>-|-|TRBJ2-7|TRBV5-1
TGCGCCAGCAGTTCCTCTCCCTCCTACGAGCAGTACTTC
CASSSSPSYEQYF